The table lists the clone carrying this T cell receptor beta chain with many counts. Its specificity is unknown. Building the TCR beta libraries relied on iRepertoire HTBI primers, and CDR3 regions underwent Arm-PCR. Via MiXCR, TCRdb re-called the multiplex PCR reads, giving one row per CDR3 protein. The sample lists approximately 350,000 distinct CDR3 sequences; around 15% were seen once. This entry belongs to a study of regulatory T cells in long-lasting Graves disease. Study-wide results and limits: With persistent disease, TRBV28, TRBJ1-2 and TRBJ2-5 were the favored segments.

Time point in this sample: newly diagnosed GD, antithyroid drugs for less than 3 months. There was RNA extracted from PBMCs, and the TCR library was made from it. From germline, CDR1 is SGHRS and CDR2 YFSETQ. Deletions cut 1 base from V and 3 bases from J, with 20 bases between. The CDR3 is 17 residues long. A further study also used this sample, focusing on T cells in Graves' hyperthyroidism and ophthalmopathy. That paper adds: Researchers ran a first-round RT-PCR on the TCR CDR3 using the HTBI primer set. By a 13 V-J model, ophthalmopathy was set apart from stable hyperthyroidism.

The chain uses TRBV5-1 and TRBJ2-7, with TRBD1 as a possible D gene (6 bases). The receptor comes from a young woman with Graves disease. The sample in question was peripheral blood mononuclear cells (PBMCs), obtained at new diagnosis, from a patient treated with antithyroid drugs. In DNA form, the CDR3 reads TGCGCCAGCAGCTTGTCAATGCCCACACAGGGATACTACGAGCAGTACTTC. It translates to CASSLSMPTQGYYEQYF.